A selection of T cell receptor beta chains follows, all from one sample in a study of cytomegalovirus exposure and HLA in healthy donors. Some clones are missing from TCRdb's copy, which holds only in-frame ones; the method was immunoSEQ multiplex PCR. The repertoire holds under 140,000 clones, with 80% as singletons. The source material was PBMCs. Receptor source: a woman in her fifties or sixties in good health and CMV-seropositive. Both conserved end residues are part of each CDR3. D genes are given only for firm matches. For some rows the clone size is stated as once, few or many, or as a class when expanded; others skip it.

D	V	J	size	DNA	CDR3
.	TRBV12-5	TRBJ2-5	.	TGTGCTAGTGGCCCCGGCACCCGGGCAGGGCAAGAGACCCAGTACTTC	CASGPGTRAGQETQYF
TRBD1	TRBV7-6	TRBJ2-7	.	TGTGCCAGCAGCGTCCGGGACAGCCTTTACGAGCAGTACTTC	CASSVRDSLYEQYF
.	TRBV19	TRBJ2-3	.	TGTGCCAGTAGCACCCTAGTCACAGATACGCAGTATTTT	CASSTLVTDTQYF
TRBD2	TRBV5-1	TRBJ2-3	.	TGCGCCAGCAGCTTCAAGACTAGCGGGTCCACAGATACGCAGTATTTT	CASSFKTSGSTDTQYF
.	TRBV30	TRBJ1-1	.	TGTGCCTGGAAAAGGAGCGTAGCTTTCTTT	CAWKRSVAFF
.	TRBV29-1	TRBJ2-5	.	TGCAGCGGAGACGGGAACCAAGAGACCCAGTACTTC	CSGDGNQETQYF
.	TRBV2	TRBJ2-7	.	TGTGCCAGCGGGAACGGACATTTCTACGAGCAGTACTTC	CASGNGHFYEQYF
TRBD2	TRBV5-1	TRBJ2-1	.	TGCGCCAGCAGCACAAGCGGGAGGGCCGGGAATGAGCAGTTCTTC	CASSTSGRAGNEQFF
.	TRBV7-9	TRBJ2-3	.	TGTGCCAGCAGCTCTCTAGGATCTAGCACAGATACGCAGTATTTT	CASSSLGSSTDTQYF
.	TRBV20-1	TRBJ2-1	.	TGCAGTGCTAGCGCAGGGTATGAGCAGTTCTTC	CSASAGYEQFF
TRBD2	TRBV27	TRBJ2-3	.	TGTGCCAGCATGGGACTAGCATTCACAGGCCCCGCCACAGATACGCAGTATTTT	CASMGLAFTGPATDTQYF
.	TRBV7-3	TRBJ2-3	.	TGTGCCAGCAGTACAGCGGGCACCACAGATACGCAGTATTTT	CASSTAGTTDTQYF
TRBD1	TRBV7-9	TRBJ2-3	few	TGTGCCAGCAGCCAAGACAGGGCGTTTGAGTATTTT	CASSQDRAFEYF
TRBD2	TRBV28	TRBJ2-1	few	TGTGCCAGCAGTTTCGACGGACTAGCGGGAGGCGGGCAGTTCTTC	CASSFDGLAGGGQFF
.	TRBV19	TRBJ1-5	.	TGTGCCAGTAGGGGCAGCTACAATCAGCCCCAGCATTTT	CASRGSYNQPQHF
.	TRBV7-6	TRBJ2-3	few	TGTGCCAGCAGCCTCAACTTTTGGGGCACCTACGGCACAGATACGCAGTATTTT	CASSLNFWGTYGTDTQYF
TRBD2	TRBV27	TRBJ2-1	.	TGTGCCAGCAGTTTTGTGGCTAGCGGGAGGCCGGCGGGATCCTACAATGAGCAGTTCTTC	CASSFVASGRPAGSYNEQFF
TRBD2	TRBV7-3	TRBJ2-1	.	TGTGCCAGCAGCTTAAACGGTGCGGGAGCCCTCAATGAGCAGTTCTTC	CASSLNGAGALNEQFF
TRBD2	TRBV5-1	TRBJ2-3	.	TGCGCCAGCAGCTTAGGACTAGAAAATAGGGCGCAGTATTTT	CASSLGLENRAQYF
TRBD1	TRBV7-9	TRBJ1-1	.	TGTGCCAGCAGCCGAGACAGGGCTATCACTGAAGCTTTCTTT	CASSRDRAITEAFF
.	TRBV18	TRBJ1-1	.	TGTGCCAGCTCACACGCCATGGGCATGAACACTGAAGCTTTCTTT	CASSHAMGMNTEAFF
TRBD2	TRBV9	TRBJ2-5	.	TGTGCCAGCAGCGTAGGGAATAGCGGGCACGTAAAAGAGACCCAGTACTTC	CASSVGNSGHVKETQYF
TRBD2	TRBV2	TRBJ2-7	.	TGTGCCAGCAGTGAAGTCCGGTCAACGGGGGGCGAGCAGTACTTC	CASSEVRSTGGEQYF
TRBD1	TRBV6-5	TRBJ2-2	.	TGTGCCAGCACCCAGCGGACAGGGGGGGGGCTGTTTTTT	CASTQRTGGGLFF
TRBD1	TRBV9	TRBJ1-2	.	TGTGCCAGCAGCCCGATCCTAACGCATAATCACCGGGACAGGATCTATGGCTACACCTTC	CASSPILTHNHRDRIYGYTF
TRBD1	TRBV28	TRBJ2-7	.	TGTGCCAGCAGTTCCGCGGGACAGGGGCTCGAGCAGTACTTC	CASSSAGQGLEQYF
TRBD2	TRBV9	TRBJ2-1	.	TGTGCCAGCAGCGTTGCGGGAGGGGATTATGGTGAGCAGTTCTTC	CASSVAGGDYGEQFF
TRBD2	TRBV5-1	TRBJ2-1	.	TGCGCCAGCAGCTTGGTTGGGACTAGCGGTTACAATGAGCAGTTCTTC	CASSLVGTSGYNEQFF
TRBD1	TRBV23-1	TRBJ2-7	.	TGCGCCAGCAGTCCAGGCAGTCACCGGGACAGGGGGCGACACGAGCAGTACTTC	CASSPGSHRDRGRHEQYF
TRBD1	TRBV5-6	TRBJ1-1	few	TGTGCCAGCAGCACGGGACAGGGGGCATATCACACTGAAGCTTTCTTT	CASSTGQGAYHTEAFF
.	TRBV19	TRBJ2-1	.	TGTGCCAGTAGTATCGCTCTAGCGTCCTACAATGAGCAGTTCTTC	CASSIALASYNEQFF
TRBD1	TRBV27	TRBJ1-1	.	TGTGCCAGCAGTTTCCTGGGACAGCGGAGCCATGAAGCTTTCTTT	CASSFLGQRSHEAFF
.	TRBV4-1	TRBJ2-1	.	TGCGCCAGCAGCCAAGAGCCCCTTCGCGGGACCTACAATGAGCAGTTCTTC	CASSQEPLRGTYNEQFF
.	TRBV19	TRBJ2-3	.	TGTGCCAGTAGTCTTGACTCCCGCGGCGCAGATACGCAGTATTTT	CASSLDSRGADTQYF
.	TRBV2	TRBJ2-3	once	TGTGCCAGCAGTGACCACAGAAGCACAGATACGCAGTATTTT	CASSDHRSTDTQYF